This is a list of T cell receptor beta chains from one sample in a study of Graves' ophthalmopathy and Graves' hyperthyroidism. In TCRdb, the multiplex PCR reads were re-called with MiXCR into one record per CDR3 protein. This table has just over 600,000 distinct CDR3 sequences, approximately 22% appearing once. Specimen: peripheral blood. The source is a woman aged 18-29 years with stable Graves' hyperthyroidism. Some clones in this sample may be carry-over from other donors' samples. Each CDR3 is given with its conserved first and last residue. Clone sizes are given selectively: once, few, many, or a class where the clone is expanded.

CDR3	size	V	J
CASSGQGWENIQYF	.	TRBV27	TRBJ2-4
CASSLRPGTEAFF	few	TRBV7-3	TRBJ1-1
CAWSLGGSNQPQHF	many	TRBV30	TRBJ1-5
CASSLLAGQGSSEAFF	many	TRBV28	TRBJ1-1
CAIAAGSDYTF	.	TRBV10-3	TRBJ1-2
CSVEVNTDTQYF	many	TRBV29-1	TRBJ2-3
CASSLEEGAGKATEAFF	many	TRBV5-4	TRBJ1-1
CASASPDSFEAFF	.	TRBV6-4	TRBJ1-1
CASTFDRGGGETQYF	many	TRBV28	TRBJ2-5
CASSKDPARRYEQYF	.	TRBV28	TRBJ2-7
CASGRGGAGLYEQYF	few	TRBV28	TRBJ2-7
CASSPLTGTANQPQHF	.	TRBV7-6	TRBJ1-5
CATSRGGYGELFF	many	TRBV15	TRBJ2-2
CSVAGRANSYEQYF	many	TRBV29-1	TRBJ2-7
CASSTASSGANVLTF	.	TRBV5-1	TRBJ2-6
CASSSQTDYGYTF	many	TRBV6-5	TRBJ1-2
CASSWGLNTGELFF	.	TRBV12-3/TRBV12-4	TRBJ2-2
CASSLGNWLAGVNEQYF	many	TRBV7-8	TRBJ2-7
CASSLRGQTGINSPLHF	.	TRBV11-2	TRBJ1-6
CASTSEEGYEQYF	.	TRBV6-1	TRBJ2-7
CASSGRTSGGAQETQYF	.	TRBV11-2	TRBJ2-5
CASSFLAGGRTDTQYF	many	TRBV13	TRBJ2-3
CSARVPSRTGRIGYGYTF	many	TRBV20-1	TRBJ1-2
CASSLGRDRNTEAFF	many	TRBV13	TRBJ1-1
CSVLARTSQETQYF	few	TRBV29-1	TRBJ2-5
CASSLDGNSGANVLTF	many	TRBV5-1	TRBJ2-6
CACSEQGDNSPLHF	.	TRBV6-1	TRBJ1-6
CASSRGQGPIYGYTF	.	TRBV4-2	TRBJ1-2
CAISLNGTTINCQETQYF	.	TRBV10-3	TRBJ2-5
CASSTGRLNSPLHF	many	TRBV19	TRBJ1-6
CAWSKQLFEAFF	.	TRBV30	TRBJ1-1
CASSLGQKQETQYF	many	TRBV7-6	TRBJ2-5
CAWSVWGGTYEQYF	many	TRBV30	TRBJ2-7
CASCTGDFSRGGELFF	many	TRBV2	TRBJ2-2
CASSQGTAGTGELFF	few	TRBV4-3	TRBJ2-2
CASRGLAGGPYEQYF	many	TRBV28	TRBJ2-7
CASSQSGQGYYGYTF	many	TRBV13	TRBJ1-2
CATSRDNRATSNQPQHF	.	TRBV15	TRBJ1-5
CASKPRGQEETQYF	many	TRBV10-2	TRBJ2-5
CASSLLALETQYF	many	TRBV11-2	TRBJ2-5
CASSPPGGQGTPEQYF	few	TRBV4-1	TRBJ2-7
CASSLMWGSEAFF	many	TRBV11-2	TRBJ1-1